The rows below give T cell receptor beta chains drawn from one sample of a study of CD8 T cells in ankylosing spondylitis. TCRdb analysed the 5' RACE reads with MiXCR anew, one entry per CDR3 protein. The sample lists 470,000 or so distinct CDR3 sequences; roughly 27% were seen once. The sequenced material came from blood, either unsorted or a sorted T cell fraction (not recorded which). These receptors were collected from a male donor with ankylosing spondylitis. Both conserved end residues are part of each CDR3. A D gene is named only where the DNA matches it firmly. A clone size is listed for some rows: how often the clone was seen (once, few, many), or a class if it is expanded.

J,V,D,size,DNA,CDR3
TRBJ1-4,TRBV4-1,TRBD1,few,TGCGCCAGCAGCCACGGGACAGAGGAAAAACTGTTTTTT,CASSHGTEEKLFF
TRBJ2-1,TRBV5-1,TRBD2,.,TGCGCCAGCACTGTTGAGGGACTAAACAATGAGCAGTTCTTC,CASTVEGLNNEQFF
TRBJ2-3,TRBV5-6,.,many,TGTGCCAGCAGCTTGGGAACGTCGGGCGGAGATACGCAGTATTTT,CASSLGTSGGDTQYF
TRBJ2-1,TRBV7-7,TRBD2,.,TGTGCCAGCAGCCATCTAGCGGGAGGGCCGGATGAGCAGTTCTTC,CASSHLAGGPDEQFF
TRBJ1-2,TRBV4-2,.,.,TGTGCCAGCAGCCAAGACGTCCGGAGTGCCTTTGAAGGCTACACCTTC,CASSQDVRSAFEGYTF
TRBJ1-5,TRBV6-1,.,few,TGTGCCAGCAGTGGAGCGGTCGGCAATCAGCCCCAGCATTTT,CASSGAVGNQPQHF
TRBJ2-1,TRBV5-1,TRBD2,few,TGCGCCAGCAGCGTGACTAGCGGCTCCTACAATGAGCAGTTCTTC,CASSVTSGSYNEQFF
TRBJ1-2,TRBV20-1,TRBD1,.,TGCAGTGCCCCACGAGGGGGAGACAGGGGGCATGGCTACACCTTC,CSAPRGGDRGHGYTF
TRBJ2-1,TRBV18,.,.,TGTGCCAGCTCACCACGGACAATCCCGTACAATGAGCAGTTCTTC,CASSPRTIPYNEQFF
TRBJ2-1,TRBV5-1,TRBD2,.,TGCGCCAGCAGCTCCGGAGGAGCGGGGAATTACAATGAGCAGTTCTTC,CASSSGGAGNYNEQFF
TRBJ2-1,TRBV5-1,.,.,TGCGCCAGCGGGGGTGCTGGATCCTACAATGAGCAGTTCTTC,CASGGAGSYNEQFF
TRBJ2-5,TRBV11-2,.,many,TGTGCCAGCAGCCCGGGCGCACAAGAGACCCAGTACTTC,CASSPGAQETQYF
TRBJ2-1,TRBV20-1,.,.,TGCAGTGCCCACATCGGGGGAGGTCGGTACAATGAGCAGTTCTTC,CSAHIGGGRYNEQFF
TRBJ2-1,TRBV12-3/TRBV12-4,TRBD2,.,TGTGCCAGCAGTTCCTCTAGCGGGGACTACAATGAGCAGTTCTTC,CASSSSSGDYNEQFF
TRBJ2-5,TRBV12-3/TRBV12-4,.,.,TGTGCCAGCACCGCCTCAGAGGGGCAAGAGACCCAGTACTTC,CASTASEGQETQYF
TRBJ2-2,TRBV5-6,TRBD2,.,TGTGCCAGCAGCTTGGTTAGGACTAGCGGGAAGACCGGGGAGCTGTTTTTT,CASSLVRTSGKTGELFF
TRBJ2-2,TRBV20-1,TRBD2,.,TGCAGTGCTAGAGATCCCGGGAGGGTCACCGGGGAGCTGTTTTTT,CSARDPGRVTGELFF
TRBJ2-5,TRBV6-5,TRBD1,.,TGTGCCAGCAGTTACTCAGGGACAGGGACTGGCCAAGAGACCCAGTACTTC,CASSYSGTGTGQETQYF
TRBJ2-7,TRBV12-3/TRBV12-4,.,.,TGTGCCAGCAGTCCTAACAGGGCCTCCTCCTACGAGCAGTACTTC,CASSPNRASSYEQYF
TRBJ1-5,TRBV12-5,.,.,TGTGCTAGTGGTTTAGGAGAGTTGGGTCAGCCCCAGCATTTT,CASGLGELGQPQHF
TRBJ2-6,TRBV7-2,.,few,TGTGCCAGCAGCTTAAAGGTGTCTGGGGCCAACGTCCTGACTTTC,CASSLKVSGANVLTF
TRBJ2-3,TRBV20-1,.,.,TGCAGTGCTCGCAGGGCCACCCTTAGCACAGATACGCAGTATTTT,CSARRATLSTDTQYF
TRBJ1-2,TRBV5-5,TRBD1,.,TGTGCCAGCAGCTTGACGGGACAGCAATTCTATGGCTACACCTTC,CASSLTGQQFYGYTF
TRBJ2-5,TRBV19,.,.,TGTGCCAGTAGCCCCGCGGTGGGAGAGACCCAGTACTTC,CASSPAVGETQYF
TRBJ1-3,TRBV12-3/TRBV12-4,.,many,TGTGCCAGCAGTTTAGGGGCTCAGGAATACTCTGGAAACACCATATATTTT,CASSLGAQEYSGNTIYF
TRBJ2-7,TRBV5-1,.,few,TGCGCCAGCAGCTTGGAACCAGGGACGACCTACGAGCAGTACTTC,CASSLEPGTTYEQYF
TRBJ2-5,TRBV3-1,.,.,TGTGCCAGCAGCCGATGGGGAGGACAGGAACTGAAAGAGACCCAGTACTTC,CASSRWGGQELKETQYF
TRBJ2-1,TRBV11-2,.,few,TGTGCCAGCAGCGCGTCGGGGGTCTACAATGAGCAGTTCTTC,CASSASGVYNEQFF